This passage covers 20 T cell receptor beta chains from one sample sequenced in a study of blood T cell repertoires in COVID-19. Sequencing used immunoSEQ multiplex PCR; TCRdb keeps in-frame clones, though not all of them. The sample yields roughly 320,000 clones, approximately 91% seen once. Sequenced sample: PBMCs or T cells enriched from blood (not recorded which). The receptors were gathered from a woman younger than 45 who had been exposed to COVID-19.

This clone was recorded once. The CDR3 region has the DNA TGTGCCATCAGTGAGGGTTTCTCGGATGGCTACACCTTC. This gives the protein CAISEGFSDGYTF. The genes are TRBV10-3 and TRBJ1-2, with D unresolved. Trimming left V 2 bases short and J 6 bases short, with 10 bases between. The germline V gene has CDR1 ENHRY and CDR2 SYGVKD. This CDR3 region has 13 residues.

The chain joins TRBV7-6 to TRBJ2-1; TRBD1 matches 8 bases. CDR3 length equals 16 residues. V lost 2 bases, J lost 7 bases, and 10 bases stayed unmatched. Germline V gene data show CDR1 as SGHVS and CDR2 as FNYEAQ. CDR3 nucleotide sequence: TGTGCCAGCAGCTTAATAGAGACAGGGGTCACTAATGAGCAGTTCTTC. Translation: CASSLIETGVTNEQFF.

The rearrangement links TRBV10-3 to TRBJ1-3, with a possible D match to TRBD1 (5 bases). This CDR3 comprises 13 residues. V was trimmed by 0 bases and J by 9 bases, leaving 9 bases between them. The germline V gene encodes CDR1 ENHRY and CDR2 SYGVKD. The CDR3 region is CAISESTDSTIYF. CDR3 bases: TGTGCCATCAGTGAGTCTACTGACAGCACCATATATTTT.

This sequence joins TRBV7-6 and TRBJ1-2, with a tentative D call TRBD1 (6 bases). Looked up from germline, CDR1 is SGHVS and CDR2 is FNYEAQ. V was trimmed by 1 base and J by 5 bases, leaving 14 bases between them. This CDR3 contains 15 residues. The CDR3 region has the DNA TGTGCCAGCAGCTTAGGGGCAGGGGTGATGTATGGCTACACCTTC. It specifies CASSLGAGVMYGYTF. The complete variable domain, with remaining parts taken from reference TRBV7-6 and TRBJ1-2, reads GAGVSQSPRYKVTKRGQDVALRCDPISGHVSLYWYRQALGQGPEFLTYFNYEAQQDKSGLPNDRFSAERPEGSISTLTIQRTEQRDSAMYRCASSLGAGVMYGYTFGSGTRLTVV.

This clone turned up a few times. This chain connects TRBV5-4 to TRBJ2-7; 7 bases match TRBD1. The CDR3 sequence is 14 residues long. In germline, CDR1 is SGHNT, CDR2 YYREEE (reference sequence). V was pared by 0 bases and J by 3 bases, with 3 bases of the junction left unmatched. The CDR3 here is CASSLGQGGYEQYF. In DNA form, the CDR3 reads TGTGCCAGCAGCTTGGGACAGGGTGGCTACGAGCAGTACTTC.

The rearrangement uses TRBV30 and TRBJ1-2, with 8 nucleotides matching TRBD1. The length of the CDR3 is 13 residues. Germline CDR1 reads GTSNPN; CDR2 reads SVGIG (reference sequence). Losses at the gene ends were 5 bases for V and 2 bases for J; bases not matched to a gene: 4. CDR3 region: CAWSGQENYGYTF. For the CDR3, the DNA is TGTGCCTGGTCGGGACAGGAGAACTATGGCTACACCTTC.

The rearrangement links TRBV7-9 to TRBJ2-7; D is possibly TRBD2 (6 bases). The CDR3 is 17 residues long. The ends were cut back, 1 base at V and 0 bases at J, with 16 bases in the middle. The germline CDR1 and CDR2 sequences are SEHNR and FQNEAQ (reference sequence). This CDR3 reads CASSLDFQSGRSYEQYF. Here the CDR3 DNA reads TGTGCCAGCAGCTTAGATTTCCAGAGCGGGCGCTCCTACGAGCAGTACTTC.

DNA of the CDR3: TGTGCCAGCAGTTTTAGAGGGCGGGGAGAGACCCAGTACTTC. Encoded protein: CASSFRGRGETQYF. The rearrangement joins TRBV27 to TRBJ2-5; perhaps TRBD2 as D (6 bases). Per the germline V gene, CDR1 is MNHEY and CDR2 is SMNVEV (reference sequence). The CDR3 contains 14 residues. The V gene lost 3 bases and the J gene lost 4 bases, with 12 bases spanning the gap.

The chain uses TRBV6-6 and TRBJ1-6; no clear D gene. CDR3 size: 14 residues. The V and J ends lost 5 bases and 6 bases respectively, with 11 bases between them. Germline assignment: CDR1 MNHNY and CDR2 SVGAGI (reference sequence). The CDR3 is CASSGPGLNSPLHF. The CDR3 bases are TGTGCCAGCAGTGGTCCTGGACTTAATTCACCCCTCCACTTT.

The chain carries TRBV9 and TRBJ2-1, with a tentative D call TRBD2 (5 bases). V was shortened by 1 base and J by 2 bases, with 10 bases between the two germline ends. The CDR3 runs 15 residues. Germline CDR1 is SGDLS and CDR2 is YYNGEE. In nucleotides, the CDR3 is TGTGCCAGCAGCGTATCGGGGTTCACCTACAATGAGCAGTTCTTC. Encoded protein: CASSVSGFTYNEQFF.

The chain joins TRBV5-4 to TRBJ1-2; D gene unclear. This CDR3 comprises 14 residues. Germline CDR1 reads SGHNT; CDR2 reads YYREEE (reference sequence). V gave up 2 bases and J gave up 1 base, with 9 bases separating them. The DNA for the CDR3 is TGTGCCAGCAGCTTAACGAGGGATAACTATGGCTACACCTTC. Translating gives CASSLTRDNYGYTF.

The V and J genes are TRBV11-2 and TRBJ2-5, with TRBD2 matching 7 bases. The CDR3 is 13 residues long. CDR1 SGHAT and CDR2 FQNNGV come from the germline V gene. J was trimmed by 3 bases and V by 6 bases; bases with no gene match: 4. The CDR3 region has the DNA TGTGCCAGCAGTCCCGGACTAGAAGAGACCCAGTACTTC. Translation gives CASSPGLEETQYF.

CDR3 sequence (DNA): TGTGCCAGCAGCCGGACAGGGTGGGTCACTGAAGCTTTCTTT. It translates to CASSRTGWVTEAFF. The V call is TRBV3-1 (or the pseudogene TRBV3-2), the J call TRBJ1-1, with 8 bases that match TRBD1. V lost 4 bases, J lost 4 bases, and 5 bases stayed unmatched. The germline CDR1 and CDR2 sequences are LGHDT and YNNKEL (reference sequence). The CDR3 contains 14 residues.

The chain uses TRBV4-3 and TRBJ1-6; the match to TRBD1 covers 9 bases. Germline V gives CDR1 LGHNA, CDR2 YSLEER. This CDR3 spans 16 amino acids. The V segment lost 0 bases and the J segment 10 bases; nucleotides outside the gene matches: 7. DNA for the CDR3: TGCGCCAGCAGCCAAGATACAGGGGGCTCAGGCTCACCCCTCCACTTT. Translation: CASSQDTGGSGSPLHF.

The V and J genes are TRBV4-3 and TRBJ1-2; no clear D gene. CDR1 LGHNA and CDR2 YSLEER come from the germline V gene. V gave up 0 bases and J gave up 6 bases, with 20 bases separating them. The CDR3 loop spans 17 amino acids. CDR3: CASSQDSGWKVEDGYTF. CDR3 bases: TGCGCCAGCAGCCAAGATAGTGGGTGGAAGGTGGAGGATGGCTACACCTTC.

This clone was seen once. CDR3 sequence (DNA): TGTGCCAGCAGCTTAGGTCCAGGGTGGTTCGAGTCCGCAGATACGCAGTATTTT. It yields the protein CASSLGPGWFESADTQYF. The rearrangement uses TRBV7-2 and TRBJ2-3, with TRBD1 as a possible D gene (5 bases). The CDR3 runs 18 residues. V lost 1 base and J lost 4, with 21 bases in between. From germline, CDR1 is SGHTA and CDR2 FQGNSA. Full variable domain (remainder filled in from reference TRBV7-2 and TRBJ2-3): GAGVSQSPSNKVTEKGKDVELRCDPISGHTALYWYRQSLGQGLEFLIYFQGNSAPDKSGLPSDRFSAERTGGSVSTLTIQRTQQEDSAVYLCASSLGPGWFESADTQYFGPGTRLTVL.

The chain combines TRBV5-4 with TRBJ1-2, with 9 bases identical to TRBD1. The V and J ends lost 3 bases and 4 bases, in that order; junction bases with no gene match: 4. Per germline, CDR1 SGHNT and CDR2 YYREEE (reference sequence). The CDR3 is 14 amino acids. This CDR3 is CASSSQGAGYGYTF. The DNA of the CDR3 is TGTGCCAGCAGCTCACAGGGGGCGGGCTATGGCTACACCTTC.

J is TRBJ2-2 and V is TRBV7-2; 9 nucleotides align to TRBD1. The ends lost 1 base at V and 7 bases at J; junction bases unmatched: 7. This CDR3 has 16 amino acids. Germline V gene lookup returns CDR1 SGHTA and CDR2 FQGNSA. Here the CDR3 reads CASSLEGQGFLGELFF. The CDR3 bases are TGTGCCAGCAGCTTAGAGGGACAGGGTTTCCTCGGGGAGCTGTTTTTT.

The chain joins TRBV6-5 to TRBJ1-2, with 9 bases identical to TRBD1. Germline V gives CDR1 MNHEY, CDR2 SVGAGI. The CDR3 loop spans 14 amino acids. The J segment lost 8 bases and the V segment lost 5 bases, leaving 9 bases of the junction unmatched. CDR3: CASSTLGTGYGYTF. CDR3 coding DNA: TGTGCCAGCAGTACCCTCGGGACAGGGTACGGCTACACCTTC.

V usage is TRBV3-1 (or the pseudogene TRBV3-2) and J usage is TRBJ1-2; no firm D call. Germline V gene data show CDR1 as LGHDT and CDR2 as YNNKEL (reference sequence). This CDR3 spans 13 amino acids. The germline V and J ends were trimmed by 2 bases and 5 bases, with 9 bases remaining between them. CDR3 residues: CASSQRERYGYTF. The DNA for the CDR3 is TGTGCCAGCAGCCAAAGGGAGAGGTATGGCTACACCTTC.